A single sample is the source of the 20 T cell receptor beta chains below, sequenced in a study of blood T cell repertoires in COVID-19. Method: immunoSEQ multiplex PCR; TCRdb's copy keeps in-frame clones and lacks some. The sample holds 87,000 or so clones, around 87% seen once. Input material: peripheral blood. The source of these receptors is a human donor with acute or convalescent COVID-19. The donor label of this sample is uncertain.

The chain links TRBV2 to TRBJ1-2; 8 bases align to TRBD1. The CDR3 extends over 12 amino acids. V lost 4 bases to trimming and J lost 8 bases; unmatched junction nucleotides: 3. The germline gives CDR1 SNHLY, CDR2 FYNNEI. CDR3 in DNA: TGTGCCAGCAGTGGGACAGGGTGGGGCTACACCTTC. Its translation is CASSGTGWGYTF.

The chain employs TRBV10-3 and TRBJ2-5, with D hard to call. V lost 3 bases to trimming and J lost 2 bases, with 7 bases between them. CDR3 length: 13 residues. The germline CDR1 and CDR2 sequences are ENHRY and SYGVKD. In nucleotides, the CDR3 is TGTGCCATCAGTGAACGCGTTCAAGAGACCCAGTACTTC. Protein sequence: CAISERVQETQYF.

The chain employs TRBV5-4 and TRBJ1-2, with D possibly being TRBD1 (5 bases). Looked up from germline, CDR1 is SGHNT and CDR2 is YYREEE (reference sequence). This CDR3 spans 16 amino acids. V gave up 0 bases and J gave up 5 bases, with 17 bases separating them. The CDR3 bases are TGTGCCAGCAGCTTGGGGGGCGCTCAGGGAAGGTATGGCTACACCTTC. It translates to CASSLGGAQGRYGYTF.

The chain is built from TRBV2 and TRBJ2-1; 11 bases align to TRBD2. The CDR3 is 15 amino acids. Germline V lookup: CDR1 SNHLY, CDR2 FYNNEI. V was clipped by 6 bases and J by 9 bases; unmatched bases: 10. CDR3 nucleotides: TGTGCCAGCAGGTTAGCGGGGGGGCCAGTGAGTGAGCAGTTCTTC. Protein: CASRLAGGPVSEQFF.

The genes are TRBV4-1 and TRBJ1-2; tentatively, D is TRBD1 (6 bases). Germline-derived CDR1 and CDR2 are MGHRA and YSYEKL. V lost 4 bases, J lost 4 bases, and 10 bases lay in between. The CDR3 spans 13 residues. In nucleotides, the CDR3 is TGCGCCAGCAGCCTAAAGGACAGCTATGGCTACACCTTC. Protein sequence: CASSLKDSYGYTF.

CDR3 sequence reads: CASSLAPSVGETQYF. The CDR3 DNA sequence: TGCGCCAGCAGCTTAGCTCCTAGCGTGGGTGAGACCCAGTACTTC. The V and J genes are TRBV5-1 and TRBJ2-5; D may be TRBD2 (6 bases). Germline V lookup: CDR1 SGHRS, CDR2 YFSETQ. V shed 2 bases and J shed 5 bases, with 16 bases lying between them. CDR3 length: 15 amino acids.

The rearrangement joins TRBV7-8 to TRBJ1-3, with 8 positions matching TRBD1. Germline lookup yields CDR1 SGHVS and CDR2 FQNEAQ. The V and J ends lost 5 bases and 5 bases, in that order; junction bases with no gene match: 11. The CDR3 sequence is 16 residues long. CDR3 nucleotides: TGTGCCAGCAGCGTTGTCGGACAGGGACCGAGAAACACCATATATTTT. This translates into CASSVVGQGPRNTIYF.

The CDR3 protein is CASSLDRGPSPLHF. CDR3 nucleotide sequence: TGTGCCAGCAGCTTGGACAGGGGTCCGTCACCCCTCCACTTT. This sequence joins TRBV7-2 and TRBJ1-6; 9 nucleotides match TRBD1. CDR3 length: 14 residues. V was pared by 3 bases and J by 10 bases, with 4 bases of the junction left unmatched. Germline CDR1 SGHTA, CDR2 FQGNSA.

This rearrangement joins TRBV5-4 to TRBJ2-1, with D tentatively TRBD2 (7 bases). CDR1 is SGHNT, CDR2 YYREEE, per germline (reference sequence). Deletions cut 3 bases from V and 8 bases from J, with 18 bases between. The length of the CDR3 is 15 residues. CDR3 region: CASSSGGGARDEQFF. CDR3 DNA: TGTGCCAGCAGCTCTGGAGGGGGGGCCCGGGATGAGCAGTTCTTC. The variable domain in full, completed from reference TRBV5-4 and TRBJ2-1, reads ETGVTQSPTHLIKTRGQQVTLRCSSQSGHNTVSWYQQALGQGPQFIFQYYREEENGRGNFPPRFSGLQFPNYSSELNVNALELDDSALYLCASSSGGGARDEQFFGPGTRLTVL.

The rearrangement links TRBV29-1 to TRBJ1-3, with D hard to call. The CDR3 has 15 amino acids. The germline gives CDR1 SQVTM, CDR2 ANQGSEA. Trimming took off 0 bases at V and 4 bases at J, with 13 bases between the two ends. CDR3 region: CSVEDSSTPGNTIYF. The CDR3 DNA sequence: TGCAGCGTTGAAGATAGCAGCACCCCCGGAAACACCATATATTTT.

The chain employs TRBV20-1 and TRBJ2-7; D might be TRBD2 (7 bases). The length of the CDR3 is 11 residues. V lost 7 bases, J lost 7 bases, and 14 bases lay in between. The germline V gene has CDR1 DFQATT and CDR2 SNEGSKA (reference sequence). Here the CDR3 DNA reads TGCAGTGGAGGGGGGGCCAGGGAGCAGTACTTC. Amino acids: CSGGGAREQYF.

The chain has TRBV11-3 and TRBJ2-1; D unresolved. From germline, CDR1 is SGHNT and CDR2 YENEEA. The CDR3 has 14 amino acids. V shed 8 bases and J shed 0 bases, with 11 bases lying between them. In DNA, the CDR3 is TGTGCCAGCTCCGACTTGAGCTCCTACAATGAGCAGTTCTTC. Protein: CASSDLSSYNEQFF.

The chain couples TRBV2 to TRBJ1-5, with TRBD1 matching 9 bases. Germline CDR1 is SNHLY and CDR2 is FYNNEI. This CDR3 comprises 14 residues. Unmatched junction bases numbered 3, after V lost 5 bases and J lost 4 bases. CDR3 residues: CASSPDRGNQPQHF. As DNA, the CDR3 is TGTGCCAGCAGTCCGGACAGGGGAAATCAGCCCCAGCATTTT.

This CDR3 reads CASSTLWDTNTGELFF. CDR3 nucleotides: TGCGCCAGCAGCACGCTATGGGACACAAACACCGGGGAGCTGTTTTTT. This chain uses TRBV4-3 with TRBJ2-2, with a possible D match to TRBD1 (6 bases). This CDR3 is built from 16 residues. Trimming took off 5 bases at V and 2 bases at J, with 15 bases between the two ends. The germline V gene encodes CDR1 LGHNA and CDR2 YSLEER.

The CDR3 nucleotides read TGTGCCAGCAGCTTTTATAGCAATCAGCCCCAGCATTTT. Its translation: CASSFYSNQPQHF. V usage is TRBV7-2 and J usage is TRBJ1-5; no clear D. V lost 3 bases, J lost 0 bases, and 3 bases lay in between. Germline CDR1 reads SGHTA; CDR2 reads FQGNSA. CDR3 length: 13 amino acids. Full variable domain (outside the CDR3, taken from reference TRBV7-2 and TRBJ1-5): GAGVSQSPSNKVTEKGKDVELRCDPISGHTALYWYRQSLGQGLEFLIYFQGNSAPDKSGLPSDRFSAERTGGSVSTLTIQRTQQEDSAVYLCASSFYSNQPQHFGDGTRLSIL.

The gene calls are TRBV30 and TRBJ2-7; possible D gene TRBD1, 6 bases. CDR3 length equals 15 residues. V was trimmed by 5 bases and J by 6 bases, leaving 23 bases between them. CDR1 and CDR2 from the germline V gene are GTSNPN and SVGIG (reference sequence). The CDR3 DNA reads TGTGCCTGGCCATACCGGGACACGAGGCTGGCCGAGCAGTACTTC. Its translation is CAWPYRDTRLAEQYF.

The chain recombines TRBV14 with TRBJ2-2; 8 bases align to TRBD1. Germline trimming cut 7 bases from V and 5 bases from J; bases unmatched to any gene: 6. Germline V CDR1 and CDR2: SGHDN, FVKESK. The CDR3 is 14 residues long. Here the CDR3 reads CASTNRGRTGELFF. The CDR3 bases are TGTGCCAGCACCAACAGGGGGAGAACCGGGGAGCTGTTTTTT.

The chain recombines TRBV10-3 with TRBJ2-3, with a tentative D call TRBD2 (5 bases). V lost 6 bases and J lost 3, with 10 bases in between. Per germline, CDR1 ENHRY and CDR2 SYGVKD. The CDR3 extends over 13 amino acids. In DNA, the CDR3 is TGTGCCATCAGCGGGCGGGCGACAGATACGCAGTATTTT. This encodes CAISGRATDTQYF.

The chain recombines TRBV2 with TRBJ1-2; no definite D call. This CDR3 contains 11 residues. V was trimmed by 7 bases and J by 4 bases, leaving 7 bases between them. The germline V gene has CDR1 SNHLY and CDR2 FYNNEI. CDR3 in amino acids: CASTRAYGYTF. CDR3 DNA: TGTGCCAGCACACGCGCCTATGGCTACACCTTC. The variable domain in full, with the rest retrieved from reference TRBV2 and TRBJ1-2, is EPEVTQTPSHQVTQMGQEVILRCVPISNHLYFYWYRQILGQKVEFLVSFYNNEISEKSEIFDDQFSVERPDGSNFTLKIRSTKLEDSAMYFCASTRAYGYTFGSGTRLTVV.

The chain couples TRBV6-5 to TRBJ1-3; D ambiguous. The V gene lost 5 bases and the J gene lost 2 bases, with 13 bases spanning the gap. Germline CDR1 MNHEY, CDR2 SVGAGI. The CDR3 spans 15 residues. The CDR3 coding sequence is TGTGCCAGCAGTCCCTCGTCGTACACTGGAAACACCATATATTTT. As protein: CASSPSSYTGNTIYF.